The 16 T cell receptor beta chains listed next were all sequenced from one sample in a study of T-cell memory formation after mild COVID-19. TCRdb recomputed calls from the 5' RACE reads with MiXCR, one row per CDR3 protein. The sample carries approximately 240,000 distinct CDR3 sequences, about 17% recorded once. The sample was PBMCs or a T cell subset sorted from them (not recorded which). Every receptor here comes from a man aged 18 to 35 who had mild COVID-19 (a few samples of this study predate the infection). Cell type and time point are not known.

The chain couples TRBV4-3 to TRBJ2-3; a possible D gene is TRBD1 (5 bases). Germline lookup yields CDR1 LGHNA and CDR2 YSLEER. The length of the CDR3 is 15 residues. V lost 0 bases, J lost 2 bases, and 9 bases lay in between. CDR3 sequence (DNA): TGCGCCAGCAGCCAAGACAGGGTCGACACAGATACGCAGTATTTT. It yields the protein CASSQDRVDTDTQYF.

The V call is TRBV12-3 or TRBV12-4, the J call TRBJ2-5, with 7 bases aligning to TRBD2. J gave up 4 bases and V 8 bases, and 10 bases lay outside the gene matches. The CDR3 has 14 amino acids. CDR3 sequence reads: CASWPGGRGETQYF. In DNA form, the CDR3 reads TGTGCCAGCTGGCCCGGAGGGAGGGGAGAGACCCAGTACTTC.

This clonotype was seen only a few times. The rearrangement joins TRBV20-1 to TRBJ2-5, with D possibly matching TRBD2 (5 bases). Germline-derived CDR1 and CDR2 are DFQATT and SNEGSKA (reference sequence). Trimming took off 0 bases at V and 5 bases at J, with 13 bases between the two ends. The CDR3 loop spans 14 amino acids. CDR3: CSARDWSGLETQYF. The CDR3 DNA is TGCAGTGCTAGAGATTGGTCGGGGTTGGAGACCCAGTACTTC.

In its sample, this clonotype was seen many times. V and J are TRBV7-9 and TRBJ2-3; 8 bases are a match to TRBD1. Germline CDR1 reads SEHNR; CDR2 reads FQNEAQ (reference sequence). The CDR3 runs to 14 residues. The trim removed 7 bases at V and 2 bases at J, leaving 5 bases unmatched. The chain's CDR3 is CASTGQGATDTQYF. The DNA for the CDR3 is TGTGCCAGCACCGGACAGGGAGCCACAGATACGCAGTATTTT.

J is TRBJ2-5 and V is TRBV5-1; 10 nucleotides line up with TRBD2. Germline V gene data show CDR1 as SGHRS and CDR2 as YFSETQ. J lost 2 bases, V lost 9 bases, and 4 bases had no gene match. The CDR3 consists of 13 residues. Here the CDR3 reads CATSSGGQETQYF. The DNA of the CDR3 is TGCGCCACCTCTAGCGGGGGTCAAGAGACCCAGTACTTC.

The chain is built from TRBV10-3 and TRBJ1-5; 8 nucleotides align to TRBD1. The ends lost 4 bases at V and 5 bases at J; junction bases unmatched: 7. CDR1 is ENHRY, CDR2 SYGVKD, per germline. The CDR3 is made up of 15 amino acids. The CDR3 reads CAISVSGGLDQPQHF. Written as DNA, the CDR3 is TGTGCCATCAGTGTATCAGGGGGCCTGGATCAGCCCCAGCATTTT.

The chain recombines TRBV2 with TRBJ2-7; D call uncertain. Looked up from germline, CDR1 is SNHLY and CDR2 is FYNNEI. V was cut by 6 bases and J by 6 bases, with 12 bases left in between. This CDR3 spans 12 amino acids. The CDR3 here is CASRVEVGEQYV. In DNA form, the CDR3 reads TGTGCCAGCAGGGTTGAGGTGGGCGAGCAGTACGTC.

This sequence joins TRBV18 and TRBJ2-1; the match to TRBD1 covers 12 bases. The CDR3 has 15 residues. From germline, CDR1 is KGHSH and CDR2 LQKENI. With 6 bases clipped from V and 9 bases from J, the junction kept 9 bases outside the gene matches. The CDR3: CASSPLGGQGAEQFF. CDR3 DNA: TGTGCCAGCTCGCCCTTGGGGGGACAGGGGGCTGAGCAGTTCTTC.

A few counts support this clonotype. The CDR3 loop is CASSYTGDGYTF. The CDR3 DNA reads as TGTGCCAGCAGTTATACAGGGGATGGCTACACCTTC. V is TRBV12-3 or TRBV12-4 and J is TRBJ1-2; 7 positions match TRBD1. The CDR3 loop spans 12 amino acids. V gave up 4 bases and J gave up 6 bases; unmatched junction bases: 2.

About this clonotype itself: A much larger clone sits a single nucleotide away, making a read error possible. The CDR3 sequence: CSARGRGIYEQYF. The CDR3 DNA reads TGCAGTGCTAGAGGCAGGGGGATCTACGAGCAGTACTTC. This chain joins TRBV20-1 and TRBJ2-7, with 7 bases matching TRBD1. With V trimmed by 1 base and J by 3 bases, 3 bases remained unmatched. Germline V gives CDR1 DFQATT, CDR2 SNEGSKA (reference sequence). The CDR3 runs 13 residues.

This chain connects TRBV6-1 to TRBJ1-2, with 7 nucleotides matching TRBD1. The CDR3 is 15 residues long. In germline, CDR1 is MNHNS, CDR2 SASEGT. Trimming removed 11 bases from V and 0 bases from J; junction bases left unmatched: 12. CDR3: CAGRDRRQANYGYTF. CDR3 bases: TGTGCCGGCCGGGACAGAAGACAAGCTAACTATGGCTACACCTTC.

This chain joins TRBV4-1 and TRBJ2-3; no clear D gene. The ends were cut back, 1 base at V and 1 base at J, with 12 bases in the middle. Germline CDR1 is MGHRA and CDR2 is YSYEKL. CDR3 length equals 16 residues. The CDR3 region is CASSQGEAAGTDTQYF. CDR3 bases: TGCGCCAGCAGCCAAGGGGAAGCCGCGGGCACAGATACGCAGTATTTT.

In this sample, this clonotype turned up a few times. The J gene is TRBJ2-3, the V gene TRBV14, with TRBD2 matching 8 bases. The CDR3 length is 15 residues. Germline V gene lookup returns CDR1 SGHDN and CDR2 FVKESK. V shed 6 bases and J 5 bases; nucleotides not matched to a gene: 10. The CDR3 bases are TGTGCCAGCAGTCTGAAGCGGGGGTACGGAGATACGCAGTATTTT. Protein: CASSLKRGYGDTQYF.

The chain has TRBV7-9 and TRBJ1-5, with D unclear. V lost 1 base to trimming and J lost 5 bases, with 6 bases between them. This CDR3 region has 13 residues. From germline, CDR1 is SEHNR and CDR2 FQNEAQ (reference sequence). This chain's CDR3 is CASSLGTDQPQHF. For the CDR3, the DNA is TGTGCCAGCAGCTTAGGTACGGATCAGCCCCAGCATTTT.

This clonotype was seen a few times. The V and J genes are TRBV20-1 and TRBJ1-2, with 8 bases lining up with TRBD1. The germline V gene has CDR1 DFQATT and CDR2 SNEGSKA (reference sequence). The CDR3 sequence is 12 residues long. Trimming took 4 bases from V and 7 from J; bases not matched to a gene: 5. CDR3 sequence reads: CSAIAGGFGYTF. The CDR3 DNA reads TGCAGTGCTATTGCAGGGGGCTTTGGCTACACCTTC.

The chain is built from TRBV5-6 and TRBJ2-5; tentatively, D is TRBD2 (5 bases). The CDR3 is made up of 15 amino acids. V was cut by 4 bases and J by 1 base, with 14 bases left in between. Germline V CDR1 and CDR2: SGHDT, YYEEEE. DNA of the CDR3: TGTGCCAGCAGCCTCCCGACTACCTCCCAAGAGACCCAGTACTTC. This gives the protein CASSLPTTSQETQYF.